The 19 T cell receptor beta chains listed next were all sequenced from one sample in a study of T cell repertoires in cytomegalovirus infection. Antigens of these TCRs are unknown. TCRdb independently ran MiXCR on the reads; one entry per CDR3 protein. The sample holds some 800,000 distinct CDR3 sequences, over 25% seen once. Material: cultured CD8+ T cells from PBMCs, obtained from culture after CMV antigen stimulation. The receptors shown here come from a human donor in good health (CMV status not recorded). Some clones in this sample may be carry-over from other donors' samples.

The chain carries TRBV7-9 and TRBJ2-1; 8 nucleotides agree with TRBD2. Germline CDR1 is SEHNR and CDR2 is FQNEAQ (reference sequence). This CDR3 has 15 amino acids. Losses at the gene ends were 5 bases for V and 9 bases for J; bases not matched to a gene: 12. The CDR3 nucleotides read TGTGCCAGCAGCCCCCTGGCGGGGGGAGGGGGTGAGCAGTTCTTC. It encodes CASSPLAGGGGEQFF.

This chain's CDR3 is CASSLDRDRVWETQYF. CDR3 nucleotides: TGCGCCAGCAGCCTAGACCGGGACAGGGTTTGGGAGACCCAGTACTTC. The gene calls are TRBV4-1 and TRBJ2-5, with TRBD1 matching 9 bases. The germline V gene encodes CDR1 MGHRA and CDR2 YSYEKL. Trimming took 4 bases from V and 5 from J; bases not matched to a gene: 11. The CDR3 is made up of 16 amino acids.

The chain has TRBV28 and TRBJ1-2, with TRBD1 as a possible D gene (6 bases). Germline V gene sequence: CDR1 MDHEN, CDR2 SYDVKM. V lost 3 bases and J 8 bases, leaving 34 bases between the germline ends. The CDR3 contains 20 residues. The CDR3 coding sequence is TGTGCCAGCAGTTTCCCCGTCACCGCGAACAGGGTAATGGACGCATGGGGCTACACCTTC. Amino acids: CASSFPVTANRVMDAWGYTF.

This clonotype has a count of ten or more. The chain carries TRBV15 and TRBJ2-1; D is unresolved. CDR1 and CDR2 (germline): LNHNV, YYDKDF (reference sequence). V lost 0 bases, J lost 7 bases, and 13 bases lay in between. The CDR3 contains 15 residues. CDR3 amino acids: CATSRDIGLMNEQFF. In nucleotides, the CDR3 is TGTGCCACCAGCAGAGATATAGGGTTAATGAATGAGCAGTTCTTC.

This clonotype was seen a handful of times. The rearrangement joins TRBV12-5 to TRBJ2-2, with TRBD1 identical over 9 bases. The CDR3 runs 17 residues. Germline V gene data show CDR1 as LGHNT and CDR2 as FRNRAP. Trimming removed 2 bases from V and 5 bases from J; junction bases left unmatched: 9. The CDR3 DNA reads TGTGCTAGTGGTTTGATGCACCCGGGACAGGGTACCGGGGAGCTGTTTTTT. Translated: CASGLMHPGQGTGELFF.

This clonotype came up a few times. The V call is TRBV12-3 or TRBV12-4, the J call TRBJ1-2, with TRBD1 matching 8 bases. CDR3 size: 16 residues. After removal of 3 bases from V and 6 bases from J, the junction contained 12 bases not matched to a gene. This CDR3 reads CASSFLPSAGGDGYTF. The CDR3 bases are TGTGCCAGCAGTTTTCTCCCCTCGGCAGGGGGCGATGGCTACACCTTC.

V gene TRBV4-3 combines with J gene TRBJ2-1; TRBD1 matches 9 bases. CDR3 length: 17 residues. With V trimmed by 2 bases and J by 5 bases, 10 bases remained unmatched. Germline V gene lookup returns CDR1 LGHNA and CDR2 YSLEER. The CDR3: CASSQMGWTGVDNEQFF. The CDR3 DNA reads TGCGCCAGCAGCCAAATGGGATGGACAGGGGTAGACAATGAGCAGTTCTTC.

This clonotype was seen only once. Just one base apart from a much larger clone, this may be a read error. The rearrangement uses TRBV27 and TRBJ2-2; TRBD1 matches 8 bases. CDR1 is MNHEY and CDR2 is SMNVEV in the germline V gene (reference sequence). The CDR3 is made up of 15 amino acids. J was trimmed by 2 bases and V by 5 bases; bases with no gene match: 4. DNA for the CDR3: TGTGCCAGCAGTAGGGACAGGACTAACACCGGGGAGCTGTTTTTT. Protein product: CASSRDRTNTGELFF.

This clonotype was seen a few times. J is TRBJ1-1 and V is TRBV5-4; weak D call: TRBD1 (5 bases). V was shortened by 0 bases and J by 3 bases, with 15 bases between the two germline ends. Germline values: CDR1 SGHNT, CDR2 YYREEE (reference sequence). This CDR3 is 16 amino acids long. The CDR3 region is CASSLAPPGGDTEAFF. The CDR3 bases are TGTGCCAGCAGCTTGGCCCCCCCAGGAGGGGACACTGAAGCTTTCTTT.

The rearrangement links TRBV9 to TRBJ1-4, with unresolved D. Trimming cost V 5 bases and J 4 bases, with 9 bases left between them. The CDR3 has 13 amino acids. Germline loops: CDR1 SGDLS, CDR2 YYNGEE. The chain's CDR3 is CASRGGVNEKLFF. The CDR3 coding sequence is TGTGCCAGCAGAGGAGGAGTTAATGAAAAACTGTTTTTT.

V and J are TRBV12-3 or TRBV12-4 and TRBJ2-1; a possible D gene is TRBD2 (7 bases). The CDR3 spans 14 residues. With 7 bases removed from V and 4 bases from J, the gap between germline ends came to 14 bases. In DNA form, the CDR3 reads TGTGCCAGCATAGGGGGGGCTACGTACAATGAGCAGTTCTTC. Amino acids: CASIGGATYNEQFF.

V and J are TRBV6-2 or TRBV6-3 and TRBJ2-2; the match to TRBD2 covers 8 bases. From germline, CDR1 is MNHEY and CDR2 SVGEGT. CDR3 length: 15 residues. V was clipped by 6 bases and J by 8 bases; unmatched bases: 11. The CDR3 region has the DNA TGTGCCAGCAGCCAAGCGGGGGCTCCAGAGGGGGAGCTGTTTTTT. It translates to CASSQAGAPEGELFF.

This clonotype appeared a few times. The chain has TRBV4-2 and TRBJ2-2; D not certain. Trimming took 0 bases from V and 9 from J, leaving 11 bases between them. CDR1 is LGHNA, CDR2 YNFKEQ, per germline. The CDR3 length is 14 residues. CDR3 sequence (DNA): TGTGCCAGCAGCCAAGATCCCACTAATCGGGAGCTGTTTTTT. This encodes CASSQDPTNRELFF.

V and J are TRBV27 and TRBJ2-7, with TRBD1 matching over 8 bases. The V and J ends lost 4 bases and 3 bases, in that order; junction bases with no gene match: 8. This CDR3 is built from 15 residues. Looked up from germline, CDR1 is MNHEY and CDR2 is SMNVEV (reference sequence). The CDR3 DNA reads as TGTGCCAGCAGTTCCCTACCGGGACAGGACTACGAGCAGTACTTC. Encoded protein: CASSSLPGQDYEQYF.

The V and J genes are TRBV19 and TRBJ1-5, with 7 bases that match TRBD1. Germline values: CDR1 LNHDA, CDR2 SQIVND (reference sequence). The junction had 11 bases not matched to a gene; V was cut back by 6 bases and J by 0 bases. CDR3 length: 17 amino acids. The CDR3 DNA reads as TGTGCCAGTAGCCCCACAGGGACAGACTATAGCAATCAGCCCCAGCATTTT. Protein: CASSPTGTDYSNQPQHF. Drawing the rest from reference TRBV19 and TRBJ1-5, the complete variable domain is DGGITQSPKYLFRKEGQNVTLSCEQNLNHDAMYWYRQDPGQGLRLIYYSQIVNDFQKGDIAEGYSVSREKKESFPLTVTSAQKNPTAFYLCASSPTGTDYSNQPQHFGDGTRLSIL.

Comment on this clonotype: A much larger clone differs by one base, so this may be a read error. The chain couples TRBV7-2 to TRBJ1-6; D call uncertain. Germline V gene sequence: CDR1 SGHTA, CDR2 FQGNSA. CDR3 length: 17 amino acids. The V gene lost 1 base and the J gene lost 8 bases, with 18 bases spanning the gap. The CDR3 sequence: CASSLVAPWAHYSPLHF. In nucleotides, the CDR3 is TGTGCCAGCAGCTTAGTGGCCCCGTGGGCCCACTATTCACCCCTCCACTTT.

This clonotype was detected a few times. The V gene is TRBV2, the J gene TRBJ1-2, with D unresolved. In germline, CDR1 is SNHLY, CDR2 FYNNEI. The CDR3 has 12 residues. V lost 3 bases, J lost 4 bases, and 6 bases lay in between. Here the CDR3 DNA reads TGTGCCAGCAGTGACCGTATCTATGGCTACACCTTC. It codes for CASSDRIYGYTF.

A few counts support this clonotype. The chain uses TRBV6-1 and TRBJ1-4; no reliable D call. V was cut by 6 bases and J by 2 bases, with 7 bases left in between. The CDR3 extends over 13 amino acids. From germline, CDR1 is MNHNS and CDR2 SASEGT. The CDR3 DNA follows: TGTGCCAGCAGGCGTCAGACTAATGAAAAACTGTTTTTT. It codes for CASRRQTNEKLFF.

This clonotype has only one observation. V gene TRBV20-1 combines with J gene TRBJ1-1; maybe TRBD1 (6 bases). The CDR3 is 16 amino acids. Germline CDR1 DFQATT, CDR2 SNEGSKA (reference sequence). V was pared by 5 bases and J by 1 base, with 20 bases between. CDR3 DNA: TGCAGTGCTCGGTTAGTGGACAGCTCCCGGAACACTGAAGCTTTCTTT. Amino acids: CSARLVDSSRNTEAFF.